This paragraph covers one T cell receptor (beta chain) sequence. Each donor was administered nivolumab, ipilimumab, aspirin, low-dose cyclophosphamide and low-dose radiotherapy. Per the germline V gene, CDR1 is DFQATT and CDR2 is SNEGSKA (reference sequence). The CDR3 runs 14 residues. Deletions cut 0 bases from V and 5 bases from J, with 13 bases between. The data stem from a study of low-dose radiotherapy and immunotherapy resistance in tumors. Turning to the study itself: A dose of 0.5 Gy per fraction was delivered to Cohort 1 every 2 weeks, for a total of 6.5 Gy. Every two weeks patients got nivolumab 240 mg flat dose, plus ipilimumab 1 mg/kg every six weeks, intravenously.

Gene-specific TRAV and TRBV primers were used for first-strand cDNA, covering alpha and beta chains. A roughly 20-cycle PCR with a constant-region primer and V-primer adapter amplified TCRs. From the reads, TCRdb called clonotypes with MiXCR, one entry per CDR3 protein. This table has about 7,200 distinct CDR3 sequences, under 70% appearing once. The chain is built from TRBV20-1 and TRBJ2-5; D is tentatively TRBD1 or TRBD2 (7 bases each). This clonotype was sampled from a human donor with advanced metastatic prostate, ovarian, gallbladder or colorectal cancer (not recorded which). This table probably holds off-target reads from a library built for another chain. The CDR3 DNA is TGCAGTGCTAGAGATAACAGGGGAGGGGAGACCCAGTACTTC. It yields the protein CSARDNRGGETQYF.